This entry lists 8 T cell receptor beta chains sequenced from one sample in a study of cytomegalovirus exposure and HLA in healthy donors. PCR amplification relied on 60 Vbeta primers (plus 13 Jbeta primers). The table came from immunoSEQ multiplex PCR; TCRdb's copy has only in-frame clones and leaves some out. The sample shows fewer than 120,000 clones, just over 75% of them seen only once. The sequenced material came from PBMCs. These receptors were taken from a man aged 30-40 years in good health and CMV-seropositive.

This rearrangement joins TRBV6-5 to TRBJ2-7; 8 nucleotides line up with TRBD2. Per germline, CDR1 MNHEY and CDR2 SVGAGI. The V segment lost 5 bases and the J segment 1 base; nucleotides outside the gene matches: 7. CDR3 size: 15 residues. The chain's CDR3 is CASSPLGGASYEQYF. DNA of the CDR3: TGTGCCAGCAGTCCCCTCGGGGGGGCGTCCTACGAGCAGTACTTC.

This sequence joins TRBV19 and TRBJ1-5, with 7 bases aligning to TRBD1. The CDR3 runs 15 residues. V shed 6 bases, J shed 1 base, and the junction held 6 bases outside the gene matches. CDR1 is LNHDA, CDR2 SQIVND, per germline (reference sequence). CDR3 sequence: CASRDRERSNQPQHF. Written as DNA, the CDR3 is TGTGCCAGTAGAGACAGGGAAAGGAGCAATCAGCCCCAGCATTTT.

The CDR3: CASRDTGGGEQYF. The CDR3 DNA reads as TGTGCCAGCAGGGATACAGGGGGCGGCGAGCAGTACTTC. V and J are TRBV28 and TRBJ2-7; 9 bases match TRBD1. J lost 6 bases, V lost 6 bases, and 6 bases had no gene match. Germline assignment: CDR1 MDHEN and CDR2 SYDVKM. CDR3 length: 13 residues.

This clone was detected once. The chain recombines TRBV9 with TRBJ1-2; 9 positions match TRBD1. This CDR3 comprises 14 residues. The trim removed 4 bases at V and 4 bases at J, leaving 5 bases unmatched. Germline V CDR1 and CDR2: SGDLS, YYNGEE. CDR3 in amino acids: CASSPGTGTYGYTF. The CDR3 region has the DNA TGTGCCAGCAGCCCGGGGACAGGGACCTATGGCTACACCTTC.

The V gene is TRBV7-6, the J gene TRBJ2-1, with D perhaps TRBD1 (5 bases). CDR3 length equals 13 residues. Germline lookup yields CDR1 SGHVS and CDR2 FNYEAQ. V lost 10 bases and J 8 bases, leaving 18 bases between the germline ends. CDR3 loop: CATTDSNRDEQFF. Written as DNA, the CDR3 is TGTGCCACCACTGACAGCAATAGGGATGAGCAGTTCTTC.

This clone was recorded a few times. V usage is TRBV2 and J usage is TRBJ1-1; D gene unclear. This CDR3 has 14 residues. V shed 7 bases and J shed 4 bases, with 16 bases lying between them. Germline V gene sequence: CDR1 SNHLY, CDR2 FYNNEI. DNA of the CDR3: TGTGCCAGCACCCAACTCATGTCGGGCACTGAAGCTTTCTTT. Encoded protein: CASTQLMSGTEAFF. The entire variable domain, with the rest obtained from reference TRBV2 and TRBJ1-1, is as follows: EPEVTQTPSHQVTQMGQEVILRCVPISNHLYFYWYRQILGQKVEFLVSFYNNEISEKSEIFDDQFSVERPDGSNFTLKIRSTKLEDSAMYFCASTQLMSGTEAFFGQGTRLTVV.

This sequence joins TRBV4-1 and TRBJ1-1; D might be TRBD1 (6 bases). CDR3 length: 16 residues. Trimming cost V 0 bases and J 4 bases, with 15 bases left between them. Germline V CDR1 and CDR2: MGHRA, YSYEKL. CDR3 nucleotides: TGCGCCAGCAGCCAAGAGGCGGGGGCAAGACCCACTGAAGCTTTCTTT. This gives the protein CASSQEAGARPTEAFF.

The chain links TRBV7-2 to TRBJ2-5, with TRBD2 as a possible D gene (5 bases). The length of the CDR3 is 14 residues. The germline V gene encodes CDR1 SGHTA and CDR2 FQGNSA. V shed 6 bases and J shed 1 base, with 12 bases lying between them. CDR3 nucleotide sequence: TGTGCCAGCAGTCAAGGACTGGCCCAAGAGACCCAGTACTTC. Translating it yields CASSQGLAQETQYF.